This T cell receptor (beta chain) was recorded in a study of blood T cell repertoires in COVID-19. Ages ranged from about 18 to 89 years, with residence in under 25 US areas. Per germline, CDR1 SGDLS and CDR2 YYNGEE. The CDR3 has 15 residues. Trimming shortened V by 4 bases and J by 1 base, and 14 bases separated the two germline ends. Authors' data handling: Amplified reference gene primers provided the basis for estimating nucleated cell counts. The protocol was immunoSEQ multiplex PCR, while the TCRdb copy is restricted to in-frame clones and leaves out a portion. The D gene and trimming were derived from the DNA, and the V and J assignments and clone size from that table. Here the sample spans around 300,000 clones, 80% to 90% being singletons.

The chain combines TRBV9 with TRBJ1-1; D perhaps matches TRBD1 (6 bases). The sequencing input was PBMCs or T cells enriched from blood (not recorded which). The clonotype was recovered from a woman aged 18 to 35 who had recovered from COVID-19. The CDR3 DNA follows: TGTGCCAGCAGCCCCCTTATGGGGGCGAACACTGAAGCTTTCTTT. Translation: CASSPLMGANTEAFF.